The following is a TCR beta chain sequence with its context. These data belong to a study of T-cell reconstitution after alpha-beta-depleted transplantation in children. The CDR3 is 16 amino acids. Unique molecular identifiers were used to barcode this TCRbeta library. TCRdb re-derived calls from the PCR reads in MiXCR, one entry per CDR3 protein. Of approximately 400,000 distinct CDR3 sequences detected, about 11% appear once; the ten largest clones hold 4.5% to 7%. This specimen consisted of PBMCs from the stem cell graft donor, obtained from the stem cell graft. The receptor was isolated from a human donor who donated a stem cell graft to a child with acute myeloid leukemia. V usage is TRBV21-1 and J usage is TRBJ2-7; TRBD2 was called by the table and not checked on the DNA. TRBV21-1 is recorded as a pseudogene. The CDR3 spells CASSKGTSGAAYEQYV. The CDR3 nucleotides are TGTGCCAGCAGCAAGGGGACTAGCGGGGCCGCCTACGAGCAGTACGTC.